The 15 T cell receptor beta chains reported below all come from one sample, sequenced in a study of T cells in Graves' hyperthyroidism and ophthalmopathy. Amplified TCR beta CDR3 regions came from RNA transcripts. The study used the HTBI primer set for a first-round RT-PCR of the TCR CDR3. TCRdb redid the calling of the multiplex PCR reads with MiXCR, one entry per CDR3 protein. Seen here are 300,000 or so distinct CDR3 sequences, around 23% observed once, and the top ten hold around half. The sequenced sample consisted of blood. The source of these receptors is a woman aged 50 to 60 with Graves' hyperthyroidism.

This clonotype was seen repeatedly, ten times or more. The CDR3 sequence: CASSSLYRTGGDYGYTF. For the CDR3, the DNA is TGTGCCAGCAGTTCCCTATACCGGACAGGGGGCGACTATGGCTACACCTTC. V and J are TRBV27 and TRBJ1-2; TRBD1 matches at 11 bases. This CDR3 is built from 17 residues. V was pared by 4 bases and J by 3 bases, with 10 bases of the junction left unmatched. Germline CDR1 MNHEY, CDR2 SMNVEV (reference sequence).

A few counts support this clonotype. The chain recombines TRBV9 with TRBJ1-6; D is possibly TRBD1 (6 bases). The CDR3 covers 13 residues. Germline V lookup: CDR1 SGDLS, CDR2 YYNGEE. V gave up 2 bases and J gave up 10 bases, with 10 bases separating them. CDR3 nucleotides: TGTGCCAGCAGCGTGGGGGGCGGGTCACCCCTCCACTTT. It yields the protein CASSVGGGSPLHF.

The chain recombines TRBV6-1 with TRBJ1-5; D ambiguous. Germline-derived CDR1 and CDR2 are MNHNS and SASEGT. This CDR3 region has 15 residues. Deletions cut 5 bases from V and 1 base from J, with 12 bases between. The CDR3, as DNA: TGTGCCAGCAGTCTGGACTCACGGAGCAATCAGCCCCAGCATTTT. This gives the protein CASSLDSRSNQPQHF.

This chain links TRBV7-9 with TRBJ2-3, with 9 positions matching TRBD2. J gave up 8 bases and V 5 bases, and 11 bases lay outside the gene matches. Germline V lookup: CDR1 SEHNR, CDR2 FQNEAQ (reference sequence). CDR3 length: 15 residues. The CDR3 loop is CASSDLAGSVSTQYF. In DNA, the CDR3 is TGTGCCAGCAGCGATCTAGCGGGATCCGTCAGTACGCAGTATTTT.

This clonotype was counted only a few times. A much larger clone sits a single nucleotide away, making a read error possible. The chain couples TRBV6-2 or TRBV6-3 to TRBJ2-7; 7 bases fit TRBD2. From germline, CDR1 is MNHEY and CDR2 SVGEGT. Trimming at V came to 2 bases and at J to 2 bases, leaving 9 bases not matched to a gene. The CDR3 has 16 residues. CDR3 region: CASSYPPAGRAYEQYF. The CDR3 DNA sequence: TGTGCCAGCAGTTACCCGCCAGCGGGGAGAGCCTACGAGCAGTACTTC.

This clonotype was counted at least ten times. The CDR3, as DNA: TGCAGTGCTAGAGATATCCAGCTATTAGGCTACACCTTC. Amino acid sequence: CSARDIQLLGYTF. This chain joins TRBV20-1 and TRBJ1-2, with D unresolved. CDR3 size: 13 residues. With 0 bases removed from V and 8 bases from J, the gap between germline ends came to 13 bases. CDR1 DFQATT and CDR2 SNEGSKA come from the germline V gene (reference sequence).

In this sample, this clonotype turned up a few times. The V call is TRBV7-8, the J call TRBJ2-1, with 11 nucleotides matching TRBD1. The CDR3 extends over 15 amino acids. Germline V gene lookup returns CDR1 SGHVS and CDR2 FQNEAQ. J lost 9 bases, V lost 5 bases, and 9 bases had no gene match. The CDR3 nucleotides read TGTGCCAGCAGCCTTCTTCCGGGACAGGGGGGTGAGCAGTTCTTC. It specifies CASSLLPGQGGEQFF. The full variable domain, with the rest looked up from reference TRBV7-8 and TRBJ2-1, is GAGVSQSPRYKVAKRGQDVALRCDPISGHVSLFWYQQALGQGPEFLTYFQNEAQLDKSGLPSDRFFAERPEGSVSTLKIQRTQQEDSAVYLCASSLLPGQGGEQFFGPGTRLTVL.

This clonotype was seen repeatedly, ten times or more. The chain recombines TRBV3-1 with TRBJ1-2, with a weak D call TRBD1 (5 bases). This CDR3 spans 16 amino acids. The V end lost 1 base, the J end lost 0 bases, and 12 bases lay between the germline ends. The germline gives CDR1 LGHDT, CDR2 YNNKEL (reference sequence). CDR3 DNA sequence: TGTGCCAGCAGCCAAGGCCGTCCGGGACCTAACTATGGCTACACCTTC. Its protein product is CASSQGRPGPNYGYTF.

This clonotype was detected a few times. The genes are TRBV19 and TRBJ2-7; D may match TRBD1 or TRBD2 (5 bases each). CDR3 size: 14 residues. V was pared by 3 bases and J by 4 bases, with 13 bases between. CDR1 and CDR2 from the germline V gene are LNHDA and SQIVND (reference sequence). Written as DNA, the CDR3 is TGTGCCAGTAGTATGACCCTAGGGGAGTACGAGCAGTACTTC. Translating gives CASSMTLGEYEQYF. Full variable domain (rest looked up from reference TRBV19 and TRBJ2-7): DGGITQSPKYLFRKEGQNVTLSCEQNLNHDAMYWYRQDPGQGLRLIYYSQIVNDFQKGDIAEGYSVSREKKESFPLTVTSAQKNPTAFYLCASSMTLGEYEQYFGPGTRLTVT.

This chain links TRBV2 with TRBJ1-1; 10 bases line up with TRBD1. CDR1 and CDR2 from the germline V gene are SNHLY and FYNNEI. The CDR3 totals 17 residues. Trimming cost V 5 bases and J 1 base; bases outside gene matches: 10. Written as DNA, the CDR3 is TGTGCCAGCAGTCGGACAGGGGGTGTTTCGGCGAACACTGAAGCTTTCTTT. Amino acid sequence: CASSRTGGVSANTEAFF.

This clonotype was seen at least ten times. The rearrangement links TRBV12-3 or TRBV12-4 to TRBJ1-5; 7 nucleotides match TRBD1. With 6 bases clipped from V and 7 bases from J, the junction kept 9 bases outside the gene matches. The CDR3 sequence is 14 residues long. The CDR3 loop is CASSKRDRGQPQHF. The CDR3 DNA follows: TGTGCCAGCAGCAAGCGGGACAGAGGGCAGCCCCAGCATTTT.

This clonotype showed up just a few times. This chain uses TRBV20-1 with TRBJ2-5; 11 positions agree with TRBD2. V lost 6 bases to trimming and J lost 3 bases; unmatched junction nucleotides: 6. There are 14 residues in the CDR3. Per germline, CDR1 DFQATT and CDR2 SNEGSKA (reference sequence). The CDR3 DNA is TGCAGTGCAGCGTTACTAGCGGGGGAAGAGACCCAGTACTTC. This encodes CSAALLAGEETQYF.

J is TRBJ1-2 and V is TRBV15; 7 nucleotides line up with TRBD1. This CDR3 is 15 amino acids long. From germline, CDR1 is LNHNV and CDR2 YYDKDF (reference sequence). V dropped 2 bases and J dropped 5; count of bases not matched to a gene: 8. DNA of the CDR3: TGTGCCACCAGCAGACCTGGGACAGCCTCGTATGGCTACACCTTC. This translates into CATSRPGTASYGYTF.

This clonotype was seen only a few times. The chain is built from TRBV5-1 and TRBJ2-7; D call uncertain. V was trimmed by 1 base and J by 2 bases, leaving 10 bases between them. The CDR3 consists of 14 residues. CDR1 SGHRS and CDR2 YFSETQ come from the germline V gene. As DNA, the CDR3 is TGCGCCAGCAGCTTGTCTTCCGCTGCCTACGAGCAGTACTTC. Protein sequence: CASSLSSAAYEQYF.

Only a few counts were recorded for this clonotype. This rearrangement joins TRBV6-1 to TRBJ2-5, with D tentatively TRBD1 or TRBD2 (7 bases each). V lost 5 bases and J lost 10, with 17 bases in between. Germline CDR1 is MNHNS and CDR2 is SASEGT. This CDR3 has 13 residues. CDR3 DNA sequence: TGTGCCAGCAGTAGACAGGGAGGGGAAGGCCAGTACTTC. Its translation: CASSRQGGEGQYF.